Presented here are 13 T cell receptor beta chains from one specimen sequenced in a study of cytomegalovirus exposure and HLA in healthy donors. Vbeta (60) and Jbeta (13) primers were used in the PCR. The table came from immunoSEQ multiplex PCR; TCRdb's copy has only in-frame clones and leaves some out. The sample includes about 250,000 clones, under 80% of them seen just once. The sample comprised PBMCs. The receptors stem from a female donor in good health and CMV-seronegative.

V gene TRBV28 combines with J gene TRBJ2-7; 8 bases are shared with TRBD1. The CDR3 has 13 amino acids. V was clipped by 11 bases and J by 1 base; unmatched bases: 7. CDR1 is MDHEN, CDR2 SYDVKM, per germline. Here the CDR3 reads CAGSGGWSYEQYF. The CDR3, as DNA: TGTGCCGGCTCAGGGGGCTGGTCCTACGAGCAGTACTTC.

The gene calls are TRBV5-8 and TRBJ1-4; D is possibly TRBD1 (6 bases). Trimming removed 0 bases from V and 3 bases from J, with 12 bases in between. The germline V gene encodes CDR1 SGHTS and CDR2 YDEGEE. The CDR3 consists of 16 residues. The CDR3 here is CASSLADRTSNEKLFF. As DNA, the CDR3 is TGTGCCAGCAGCTTGGCCGACAGGACTTCTAATGAAAAACTGTTTTTT.

The chain joins TRBV4-2 to TRBJ2-7, with 11 bases identical to TRBD2. Trimming removed 8 bases from V and 2 bases from J; junction bases left unmatched: 20. CDR1 is LGHNA and CDR2 is YNFKEQ in the germline V gene. CDR3 length: 19 amino acids. CDR3 nucleotides: TGTGCCAGCCGGGTCGGGACTAGCGGTTCACTCGGAGGCCCCTACGAGCAGTACTTC. This gives the protein CASRVGTSGSLGGPYEQYF.

V usage is TRBV7-6 and J usage is TRBJ2-1; 9 bases line up with TRBD2. This CDR3 spans 15 amino acids. Looked up from germline, CDR1 is SGHVS and CDR2 is FNYEAQ. Germline trimming cut 5 bases from V and 3 bases from J; bases unmatched to any gene: 5. The CDR3 nucleotides read TGTGCCAGCAGCCCTACTAGCGGGTACTACAATGAGCAGTTCTTC. Encoded protein: CASSPTSGYYNEQFF.

This clone was seen only once. The genes are TRBV7-9 and TRBJ2-3; tentative D call: TRBD2 (5 bases). This CDR3 has 11 amino acids. The V and J ends lost 6 bases and 4 bases respectively, with 5 bases between them. CDR1 and CDR2 (germline): SEHNR, FQNEAQ (reference sequence). CDR3 in amino acids: CASRGADTQYF. The CDR3 region has the DNA TGTGCCAGCAGGGGAGCAGATACGCAGTATTTT.

This clone was found once. The chain has TRBV27 and TRBJ2-2, with 13 bases identical to TRBD2. This CDR3 is built from 17 residues. The J segment lost 5 bases and the V segment lost 1 base, leaving 4 bases of the junction unmatched. Germline V gives CDR1 MNHEY, CDR2 SMNVEV (reference sequence). The CDR3 sequence: CASSLYPTSGRTGELFF. In DNA, the CDR3 is TGTGCCAGCAGTTTATACCCGACTAGCGGGAGGACCGGGGAGCTGTTTTTT.

V gene TRBV6-5 combines with J gene TRBJ2-7; the match to TRBD1 covers 8 bases. The junction had 6 bases not matched to a gene; V was cut back by 6 bases and J by 2 bases. The germline V gene encodes CDR1 MNHEY and CDR2 SVGAGI. The CDR3 has 14 residues. The CDR3 DNA reads as TGTGCCAGCAGAGGACAGGGCGCGGCCTACGAGCAGTACTTC. As protein: CASRGQGAAYEQYF.

This sequence joins TRBV28 and TRBJ2-7, with 11 bases identical to TRBD2. V gave up 6 bases and J gave up 2 bases; unmatched junction bases: 6. Germline V CDR1 and CDR2: MDHEN, SYDVKM. This CDR3 contains 15 residues. The CDR3 DNA reads TGTGCCAGCAGACTCGGACTAGCGGGCGCCTACGAGCAGTACTTC. It encodes CASRLGLAGAYEQYF.

This chain connects TRBV7-6 to TRBJ2-7; TRBD2 matches at 9 bases. The CDR3 length is 13 residues. The V segment lost 5 bases and the J segment 13 bases; nucleotides outside the gene matches: 12. Per germline, CDR1 SGHVS and CDR2 FNYEAQ. CDR3 loop: CASSGRLAEILYF. For the CDR3, the DNA is TGTGCCAGCAGCGGCAGACTAGCGGAAATCCTCTACTTC.

This clone turned up a few times. The V gene is TRBV19, the J gene TRBJ1-3, with 9 bases identical to TRBD1. There are 14 residues in the CDR3. CDR1 LNHDA and CDR2 SQIVND come from the germline V gene (reference sequence). J was trimmed by 2 bases and V by 6 bases; bases with no gene match: 2. The CDR3: CASRRQGAGNTIYF. The CDR3 DNA reads TGTGCCAGTAGGAGACAGGGGGCTGGAAACACCATATATTTT.

This clone was recorded a few times. J is TRBJ2-5 and V is TRBV11-3; D gene uncertain. With 4 bases removed from V and 2 bases from J, the gap between germline ends came to 11 bases. CDR3 length: 14 residues. CDR1 and CDR2 (germline): SGHNT, YENEEA. CDR3 amino acids: CASSSATKQETQYF. The CDR3, as DNA: TGTGCCAGCAGCTCGGCGACAAAACAAGAGACCCAGTACTTC.

V and J are TRBV6-5 and TRBJ1-2, with D hard to call. Germline V lookup: CDR1 MNHEY, CDR2 SVGAGI. Trimming shortened V by 3 bases and J by 7 bases, and 15 bases separated the two germline ends. The CDR3 is 14 residues long. For the CDR3, the DNA is TGTGCCAGCAGTTATTCTGACTCCTTAGGTGGCTACACCTTC. This codes for CASSYSDSLGGYTF.

Here the CDR3 DNA reads TGTGCCAGCAGCAAAAACAGGGGGTCGAACACCGGGGAGCTGTTTTTT. Residues: CASSKNRGSNTGELFF. The rearrangement joins TRBV21-1 to TRBJ2-2; TRBD1 was called by the table and not checked on the DNA. TRBV21-1 is noted as a pseudogene. The CDR3 covers 16 residues.